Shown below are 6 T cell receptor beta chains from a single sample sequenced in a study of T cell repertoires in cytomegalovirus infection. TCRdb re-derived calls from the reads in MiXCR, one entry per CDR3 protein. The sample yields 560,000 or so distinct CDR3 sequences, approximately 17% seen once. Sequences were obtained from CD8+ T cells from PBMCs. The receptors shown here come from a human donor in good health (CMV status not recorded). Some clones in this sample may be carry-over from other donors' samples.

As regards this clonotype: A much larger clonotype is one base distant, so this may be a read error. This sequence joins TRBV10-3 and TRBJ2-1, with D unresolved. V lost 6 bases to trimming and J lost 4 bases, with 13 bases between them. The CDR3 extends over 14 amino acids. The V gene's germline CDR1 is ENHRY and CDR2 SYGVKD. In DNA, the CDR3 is TGTGCCATCAGCATTCTACATGGGTACAATGAGCAGTTCTTC. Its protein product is CAISILHGYNEQFF.

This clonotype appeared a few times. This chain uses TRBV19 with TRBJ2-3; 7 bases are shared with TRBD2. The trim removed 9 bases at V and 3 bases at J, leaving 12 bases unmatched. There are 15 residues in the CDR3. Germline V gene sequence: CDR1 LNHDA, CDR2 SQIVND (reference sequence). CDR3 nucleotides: TGTGCCAGCCCCGGCCCTGACGGGGGGACAGATACGCAGTATTTT. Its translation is CASPGPDGGTDTQYF.

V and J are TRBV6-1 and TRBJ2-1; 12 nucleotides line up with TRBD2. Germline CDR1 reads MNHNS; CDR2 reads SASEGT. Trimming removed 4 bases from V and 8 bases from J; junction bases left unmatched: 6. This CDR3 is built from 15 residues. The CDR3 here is CASSGSSGGADEQFF. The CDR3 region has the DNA TGTGCCAGCAGTGGCTCTAGCGGGGGGGCGGATGAGCAGTTCTTC.

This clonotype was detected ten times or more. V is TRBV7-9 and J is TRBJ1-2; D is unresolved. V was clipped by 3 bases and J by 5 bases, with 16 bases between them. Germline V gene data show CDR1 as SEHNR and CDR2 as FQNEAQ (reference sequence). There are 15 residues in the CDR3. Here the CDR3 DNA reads TGTGCCAGCAGCTTTACTACTAAACTGGAATATGGCTACACCTTC. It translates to CASSFTTKLEYGYTF.

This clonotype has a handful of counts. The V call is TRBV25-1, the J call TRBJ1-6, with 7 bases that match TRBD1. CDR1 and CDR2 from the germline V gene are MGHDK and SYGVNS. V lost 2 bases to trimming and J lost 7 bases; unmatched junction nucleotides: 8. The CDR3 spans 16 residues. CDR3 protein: CASSEPDAGGNSPLHF. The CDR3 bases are TGTGCCAGCAGTGAACCGGACGCAGGGGGGAATTCACCCCTCCACTTT. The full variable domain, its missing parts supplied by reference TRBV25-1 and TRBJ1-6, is EADIYQTPRYLVIGTGKKITLECSQTMGHDKMYWYQQDPGMELHLIHYSYGVNSTEKGDLSSESTVSRIRTEHFPLTLESARPSHTSQYLCASSEPDAGGNSPLHFGNGTRLTVT.

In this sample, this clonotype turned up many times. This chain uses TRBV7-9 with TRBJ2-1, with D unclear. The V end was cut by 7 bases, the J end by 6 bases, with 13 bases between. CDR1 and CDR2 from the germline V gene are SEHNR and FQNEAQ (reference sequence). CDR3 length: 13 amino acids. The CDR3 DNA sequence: TGTGCCAGCACCCTTGGGTGGGGCAATGAGCAGTTCTTC. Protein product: CASTLGWGNEQFF.